The sequence of this T cell receptor (beta chain) was determined in a study of blood T cells in healthy people across ages. Findings and limits, study-wide: Donor CMV status was unknown, possibly confounding expanded clonotype changes. More naive CD4+ cells and higher diversity marked long-lived donors relative to aged donors. Total diversity from one million sequenced T cells was likely underestimated.

Concerning this clonotype: Its target is not known. The junction differs from germline at one of its ends, possibly a read error.

Sample-barcoded 5' priming and a J-beta primer mix drove a second PCR of 7 to 11 cycles. TCRdb re-derived calls from the 5' RACE reads in MiXCR, one entry per CDR3 protein. The sample has more than 900,000 distinct CDR3 sequences; around 27% are singletons. This CDR3 has 14 amino acids. In germline, CDR1 is SSHAT, CDR2 FNYEAQ (reference sequence). These data also formed part of another study, on T cells of mothers and their children.

The receptor's source is a girl aged 2 to 10 in good health. The chain has TRBV7-7 and TRBJ2-5; D possibly uses TRBD1 or TRBD2 (6 bases each). Sample: blood. CDR3 DNA: TGTGCTAGCAGCTTAGGGGGGCTTCATGAGACCCAGTACTTC. Protein sequence: CASSLGGLHETQYF.